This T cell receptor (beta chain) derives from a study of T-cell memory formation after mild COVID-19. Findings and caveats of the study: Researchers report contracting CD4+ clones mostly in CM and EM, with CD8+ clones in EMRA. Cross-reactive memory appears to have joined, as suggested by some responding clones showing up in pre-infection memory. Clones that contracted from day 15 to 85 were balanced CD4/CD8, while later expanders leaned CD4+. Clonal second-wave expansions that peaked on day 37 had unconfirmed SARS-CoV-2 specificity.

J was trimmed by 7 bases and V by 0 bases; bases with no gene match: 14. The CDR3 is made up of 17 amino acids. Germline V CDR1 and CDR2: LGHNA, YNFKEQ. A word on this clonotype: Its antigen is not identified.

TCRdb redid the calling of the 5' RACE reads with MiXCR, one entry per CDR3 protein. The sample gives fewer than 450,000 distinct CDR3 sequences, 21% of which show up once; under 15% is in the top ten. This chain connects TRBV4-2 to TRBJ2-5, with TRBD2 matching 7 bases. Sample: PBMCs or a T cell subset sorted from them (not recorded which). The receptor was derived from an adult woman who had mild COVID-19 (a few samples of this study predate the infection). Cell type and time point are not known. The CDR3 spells CASSQELNRGGTGTQYF. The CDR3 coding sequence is TGTGCCAGCAGCCAAGAACTGAATCGCGGGGGTACGGGGACCCAGTACTTC.